The entry below describes one T cell receptor (beta chain). The target of this receptor is not known. No much larger clonotype is one base removed from it; base qualities were not supplied. The TCR beta CDR3 regions were amplified from the RNA transcripts. The TCR CDR3 was subjected to a first round of RT-PCR using the HTBI primer set and the Qiagen OneStep RT-PCR kit. Libraries were constructed in a second round of multiplex PCR, after which size selection and purification were performed. Sequencing of the libraries was done on an Illumina HiSeq2000 using paired-end 100 bp reads. On the study's bioinformatics: Raw data were processed with SOAPnuke, discarding reads with adapters, uncalled bases, mean Phred below 15, or no exact constant-primer or identifier match. COPE v1.2.5 was used to merge high-quality paired reads, and clonotypes were defined as unique nucleotide sequences. MiTCR v1.1 was used to align clonotypes to the IMGT TRBV, TRBD and TRBJ reference segments. Analysis was restricted to V-J combinations with a frequency above 0.0001, which covered about 99% of repertoires. A TCS score was defined as the ratio of F50 (clonal expansion) to E x V (chaos), with BLOSUM62-based TCRdist applied between CDR3 peptides within each V-J. Welch's t-statistics and random forest reduced around 510 V-J features to 13, which were used in a naive Bayes classifier (R e1071). The similarity between thyroid and blood repertoires was quantified using the Morisita-Horn index. Using fastp trimming at Q25 and MiXCR clonotype assembly, TCRdb reanalyzed the public sequencing data and kept in-frame beta chains. Identical CDR3 protein sequences are pooled into one entry, listed with their most common genes and DNA. The V and J calls were determined by TCRdb, not by the authors. The sample includes 640,000 or so distinct CDR3 sequences, with roughly 14% observed a single time. The ten largest clones take up roughly 4.5% of the sample.

The CDR3 starts with the cysteine, ends with the phenylalanine, and has 16 residues. Only the CDR3 DNA stays, 48 bases, in frame from base 1. Trimming accounts for 0 bases at V and 0 bases at J, while the number of junction bases matched to no gene is 5. The germline V gene yields MNHNS for CDR1 and SASEGT for CDR2. This entry comes from a study of T cells in Graves' hyperthyroidism and ophthalmopathy (dated by TCRdb to the late 2010s). Background on the whole study: Peripheral blood was collected at initial diagnosis, before any treatment. TCR V-J signatures able to tell the groups apart were searched for in a discovery cohort of 100 patients, of whom roughly 42 had Graves' ophthalmopathy and about 60 had stable Graves' hyperthyroidism. The paper reports TCR Vbeta CDR3 sequencing of roughly 140 peripheral blood samples: some 41 ophthalmopathy, fewer than 80 hyperthyroidism and approximately 17 progressor patients. In six Graves' hyperthyroidism patients, the study also compared T-cell repertoires from thyroid tissue with T-cell repertoires from blood. After sampling, hyperthyroidism patients received methimazole starting at 30 mg daily, and ophthalmopathy patients received high-dose intravenous methylprednisolone. Prospective prediction of ophthalmopathy was tested in an independent validation cohort consisting of 18 hyperthyroidism patients and more than 15 patients who later progressed to ophthalmopathy. The roughly 100 discovery patients were randomly divided into training and test sets at a 7:3 ratio.

Ophthalmopathy patients had moderately to severely active disease, Clinical Activity Score of at least 3, NOSPECS grade of at least 4, and duration under 3 months. Any patient with an uncontrolled infection, another autoimmune disease, pregnancy or lactation was excluded. Diagnoses were established on the basis of clinical symptoms, serum thyroxine and TRAb, thyroid ultrasound, and orbital computed tomography. PBMCs were isolated from roughly 10 ml of fresh peripheral blood by Ficoll-Paque density gradient centrifugation. Total RNA was extracted with Trizol reagent, and quality was checked on an Agilent 2100 Bioanalyzer. Beyond this particular receptor, the publication reports: Ophthalmopathy was separated from stable hyperthyroidism by a 13 V-J signature model, with approximately 85% sensitivity and about 84% specificity obtained in cross-validation and 80%/75% obtained in testing. In validation, the model predicted progression to ophthalmopathy with approximately 69% sensitivity and approximately 72% specificity, a median of roughly seven months before onset. Sample size was not statistically predetermined, and investigators were not blinded to group allocation. Most expanded thyroid clonotypes (frequency above 0.001) were also found in blood, which suggests that blood repertoires may mirror thyroid immune responses.

The sequence was collected from a middle-aged woman with Graves' ophthalmopathy. The rearrangement combines TRBV6-1 with TRBJ2-7, and TRBD1 aligns with 7 junction nucleotides. The sequencing input was blood. This receptor has the CDR3 CASSEAGTAPSYEQYF. The DNA reads TGTGCCAGCAGTGAAGCCGGGACAGCCCCCTCCTACGAGCAGTACTTC.